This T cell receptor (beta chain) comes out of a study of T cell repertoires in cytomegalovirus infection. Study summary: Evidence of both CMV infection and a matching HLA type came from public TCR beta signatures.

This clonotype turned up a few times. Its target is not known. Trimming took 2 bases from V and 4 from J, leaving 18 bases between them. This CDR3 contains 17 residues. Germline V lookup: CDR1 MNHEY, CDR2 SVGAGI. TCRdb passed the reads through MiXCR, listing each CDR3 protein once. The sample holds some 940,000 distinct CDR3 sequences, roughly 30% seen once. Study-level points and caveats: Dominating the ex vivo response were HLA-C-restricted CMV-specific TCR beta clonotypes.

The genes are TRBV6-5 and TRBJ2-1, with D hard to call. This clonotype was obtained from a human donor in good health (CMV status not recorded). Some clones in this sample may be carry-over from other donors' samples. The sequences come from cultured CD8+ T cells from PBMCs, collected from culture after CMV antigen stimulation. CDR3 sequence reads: CASSYRVFGPKYNEQFF. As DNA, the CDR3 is TGTGCCAGCAGTTACCGTGTATTTGGGCCGAAATACAATGAGCAGTTCTTC.